Sequencing of this T cell receptor beta chain was carried out in a study of post-analysis software for immune sequencing data. Notes on the study in general: The study found significantly lower normalized Chao1 diversity in multiple sclerosis patients than in controls. Roughly 5 TRBV segments, TRBV5-6, TRBV5-1 and TRBV20-1 among them, were found more frequent in patients than controls.

Tagging with unique molecular identifiers was a feature of the TCR beta cDNA libraries. TCRdb itself ran the PCR reads through MiXCR, one entry per CDR3 protein. The sample holds roughly 800,000 distinct CDR3 sequences, approximately 50% seen once. The CDR3 is made up of 15 amino acids. Germline CDR1 and CDR2: MGHDK and SYGVNS. V lost 3 bases, J lost 3 bases, and 14 bases lay in between. Of note for this clonotype: Its antigen is still unknown.

The source of this sequence is a girl aged 5-17 years with multiple sclerosis. The rearrangement uses TRBV25-1 and TRBJ1-1, with unresolved D. The sample consisted of blood. The CDR3 region is CASSDGVGRDTEAFF. As DNA, the CDR3 is TGTGCCAGCAGTGATGGGGTAGGGCGGGACACTGAAGCTTTCTTT.